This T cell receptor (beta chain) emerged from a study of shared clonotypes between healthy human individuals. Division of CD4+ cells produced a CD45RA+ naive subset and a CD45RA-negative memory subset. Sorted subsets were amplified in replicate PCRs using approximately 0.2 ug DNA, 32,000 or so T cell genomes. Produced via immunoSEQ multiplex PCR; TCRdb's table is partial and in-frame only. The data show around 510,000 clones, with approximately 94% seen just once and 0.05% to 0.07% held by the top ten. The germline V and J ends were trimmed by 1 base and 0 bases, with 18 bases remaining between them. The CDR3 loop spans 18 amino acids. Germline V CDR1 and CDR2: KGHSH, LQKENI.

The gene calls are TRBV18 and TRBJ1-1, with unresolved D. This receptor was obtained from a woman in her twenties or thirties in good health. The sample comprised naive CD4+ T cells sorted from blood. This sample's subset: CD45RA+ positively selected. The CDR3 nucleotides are TGTGCCAGCTCACCACTCGAGACCTCAATAAGTATGAACACTGAAGCTTTCTTT. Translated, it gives CASSPLETSISMNTEAFF.